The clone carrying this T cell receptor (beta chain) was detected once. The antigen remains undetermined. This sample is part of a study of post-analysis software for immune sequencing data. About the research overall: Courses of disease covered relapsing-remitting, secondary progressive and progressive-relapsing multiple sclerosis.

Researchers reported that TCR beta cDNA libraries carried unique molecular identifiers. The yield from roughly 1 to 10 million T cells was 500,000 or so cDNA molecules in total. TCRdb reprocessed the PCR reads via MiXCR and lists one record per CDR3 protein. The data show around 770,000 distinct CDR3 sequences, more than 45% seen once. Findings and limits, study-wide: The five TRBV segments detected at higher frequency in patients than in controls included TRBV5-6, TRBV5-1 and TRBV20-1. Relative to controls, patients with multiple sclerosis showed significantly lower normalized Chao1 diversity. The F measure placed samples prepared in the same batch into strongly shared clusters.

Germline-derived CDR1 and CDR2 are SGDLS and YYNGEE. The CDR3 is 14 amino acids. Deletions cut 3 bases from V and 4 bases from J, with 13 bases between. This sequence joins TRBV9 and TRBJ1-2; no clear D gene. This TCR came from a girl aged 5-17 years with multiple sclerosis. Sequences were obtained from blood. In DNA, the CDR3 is TGTGCCAGCAGCGCGGGCACCGACCCCTATGGCTACACCTTC. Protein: CASSAGTDPYGYTF.